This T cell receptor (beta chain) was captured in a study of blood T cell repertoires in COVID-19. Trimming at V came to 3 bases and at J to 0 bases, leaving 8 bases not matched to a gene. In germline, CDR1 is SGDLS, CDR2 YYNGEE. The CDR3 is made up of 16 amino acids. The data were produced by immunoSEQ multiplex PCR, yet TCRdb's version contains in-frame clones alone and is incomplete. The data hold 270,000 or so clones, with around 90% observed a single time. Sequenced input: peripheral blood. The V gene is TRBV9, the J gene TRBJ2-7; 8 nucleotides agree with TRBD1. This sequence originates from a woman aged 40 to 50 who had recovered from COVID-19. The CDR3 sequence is CASSAQTGAVSYEQYF. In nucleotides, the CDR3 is TGTGCCAGCAGCGCCCAGACAGGGGCCGTCTCCTACGAGCAGTACTTC.